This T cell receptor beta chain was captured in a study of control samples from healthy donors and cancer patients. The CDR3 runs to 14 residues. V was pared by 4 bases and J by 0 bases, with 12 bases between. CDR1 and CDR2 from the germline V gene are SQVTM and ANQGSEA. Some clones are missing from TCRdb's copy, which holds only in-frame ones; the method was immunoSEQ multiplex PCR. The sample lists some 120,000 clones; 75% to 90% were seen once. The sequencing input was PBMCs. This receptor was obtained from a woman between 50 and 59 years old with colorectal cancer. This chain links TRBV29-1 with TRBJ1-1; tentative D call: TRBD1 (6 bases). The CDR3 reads CSVVRQGLNTEAFF. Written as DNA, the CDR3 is TGCAGCGTTGTAAGGCAGGGGTTGAACACTGAAGCTTTCTTT.